Following are 7 T cell receptor beta chains from one sample sequenced in a study of blood T cell repertoires in COVID-19. Sequencing used immunoSEQ multiplex PCR; TCRdb keeps in-frame clones, though not all of them. The sample has about 130,000 clones, about 75% seen once. Sequenced input: peripheral blood. These TCRs come from an elderly man with acute or convalescent COVID-19.

This clone appeared a single time. V and J are TRBV12-5 and TRBJ2-3; 9 nucleotides match TRBD2. Germline V lookup: CDR1 LGHNT, CDR2 FRNRAP. This CDR3 is 13 amino acids long. The CDR3 DNA follows: TGTTCCAGTAGCGGGGGCGGGATAGATACGCAGTATTTT. It translates to CSSSGGGIDTQYF. Full variable domain (missing parts from reference TRBV12-5 and TRBJ2-3): DARVTQTPRHKVTEMGQEVTMRCQPILGHNTVFWYRQTMMQGLELLAYFRNRAPLDDSGMPKDRFSAEMPDATLATLKIQPSEPRDSAVYFCSSSGGGIDTQYFGPGTRLTVL.

This chain uses TRBV15 with TRBJ1-1; D is undetermined. In germline, CDR1 is LNHNV, CDR2 YYDKDF (reference sequence). CDR3 length equals 13 residues. V lost 1 base, J lost 3 bases, and 6 bases lay in between. The CDR3 here is CATSRGVDTEAFF. The CDR3 nucleotides are TGTGCCACCAGCAGAGGAGTGGACACTGAAGCTTTCTTT.

The chain has TRBV6-5 and TRBJ2-5; the D is unclear. CDR3 length: 13 residues. The V end lost 10 bases, the J end lost 2 bases, and 14 bases lay between the germline ends. CDR1 and CDR2 from the germline V gene are MNHEY and SVGAGI. CDR3 in DNA: TGTGCCACCCGGCGGAAGCAACAAGAGACCCAGTACTTC. It translates to CATRRKQQETQYF.

Here the CDR3 DNA reads TGTGCCAGCAGTGAGCCCGCAGGGACAGGGGGATACGAGCAGTACTTC. This codes for CASSEPAGTGGYEQYF. V usage is TRBV2 and J usage is TRBJ2-7, with TRBD1 identical over 11 bases. This CDR3 is built from 16 residues. Trimming took 3 bases from V and 4 from J; bases not matched to a gene: 8. Germline loops: CDR1 SNHLY, CDR2 FYNNEI.

This chain joins TRBV5-1 and TRBJ2-1; maybe TRBD1 (6 bases). This CDR3 comprises 13 residues. The V gene lost 5 bases and the J gene lost 5 bases, with 11 bases spanning the gap. Germline CDR1 is SGHRS and CDR2 is YFSETQ. CDR3 amino acids: CASSRTANNEQFF. CDR3 sequence (DNA): TGCGCCAGCAGTCGGACAGCCAACAATGAGCAGTTCTTC.

V is TRBV28 and J is TRBJ1-1, with D maybe TRBD1 (5 bases). Germline V gives CDR1 MDHEN, CDR2 SYDVKM. V lost 3 bases to trimming and J lost 1 base, with 9 bases between them. The CDR3 contains 14 residues. The CDR3 spells CASSLAQGNTEAFF. DNA for the CDR3: TGTGCCAGCAGTTTGGCCCAGGGGAACACTGAAGCTTTCTTT.

The rearrangement joins TRBV2 to TRBJ1-6; D not certain. Germline CDR1 reads SNHLY; CDR2 reads FYNNEI. Trimming cost V 6 bases and J 3 bases, with 15 bases left between them. The CDR3 length is 16 residues. The CDR3 region has the DNA TGTGCCAGCAGATCCGGTTCCGGAGGCTATAATTCACCCCTCCACTTT. This codes for CASRSGSGGYNSPLHF. Full variable domain (missing parts from reference TRBV2 and TRBJ1-6): EPEVTQTPSHQVTQMGQEVILRCVPISNHLYFYWYRQILGQKVEFLVSFYNNEISEKSEIFDDQFSVERPDGSNFTLKIRSTKLEDSAMYFCASRSGSGGYNSPLHFGNGTRLTVT.